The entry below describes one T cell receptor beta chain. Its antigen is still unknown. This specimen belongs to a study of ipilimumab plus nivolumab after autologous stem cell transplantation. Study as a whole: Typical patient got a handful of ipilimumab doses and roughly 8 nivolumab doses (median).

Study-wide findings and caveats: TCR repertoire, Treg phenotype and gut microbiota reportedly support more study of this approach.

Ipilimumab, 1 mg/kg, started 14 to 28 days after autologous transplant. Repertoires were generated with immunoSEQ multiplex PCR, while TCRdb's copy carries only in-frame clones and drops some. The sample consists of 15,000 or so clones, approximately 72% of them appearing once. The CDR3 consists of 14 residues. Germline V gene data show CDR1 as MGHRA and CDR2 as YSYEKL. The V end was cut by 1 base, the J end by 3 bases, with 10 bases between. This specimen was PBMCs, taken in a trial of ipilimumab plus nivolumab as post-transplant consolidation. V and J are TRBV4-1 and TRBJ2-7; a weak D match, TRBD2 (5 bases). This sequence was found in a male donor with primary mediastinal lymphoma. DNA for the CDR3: TGCGCCAGCAGCCAAGCGGAAAGCGGCTACGAGCAGTACTTC. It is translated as CASSQAESGYEQYF.